These 17 T cell receptor beta chains share one sample of origin, sequenced in a study of blood T cell repertoires in COVID-19. TCRdb's table, derived via immunoSEQ multiplex PCR, lists solely in-frame clones and lacks some. The sample consists of hundreds of thousands of clones, less than 85% of them appearing once. The sequenced material came from peripheral blood. These receptors were collected from a woman younger than 30 with acute or convalescent COVID-19.

Comment on this clone: Other DNA sequences in this sample translate to the same CDR3. The chain uses TRBV2 and TRBJ2-3; TRBD2 matches at 7 bases. The V gene end was trimmed by 8 bases and the J gene end by 1 base; junction bases not matched to a gene: 6. The CDR3 is 14 residues long. Germline-derived CDR1 and CDR2 are SNHLY and FYNNEI. CDR3 sequence reads: CASGREGGTDTQYF. CDR3 in DNA: TGTGCCAGCGGGAGGGAGGGAGGCACAGATACGCAGTATTTT.

The V gene is TRBV7-9, the J gene TRBJ1-3; TRBD1 is a possible D gene (5 bases). V lost 2 bases and J 1 base, leaving 9 bases between the germline ends. The CDR3 totals 15 residues. Germline CDR1 is SEHNR and CDR2 is FQNEAQ (reference sequence). CDR3 protein: CASSLMTASGNTIYF. The DNA for the CDR3 is TGTGCCAGCAGCTTAATGACAGCATCTGGAAACACCATATATTTT. The whole variable domain, filled in from reference TRBV7-9 and TRBJ1-3, reads DTGVSQNPRHKITKRGQNVTFRCDPISEHNRLYWYRQTLGQGPEFLTYFQNEAQLEKSRLLSDRFSAERPKGSFSTLEIQRTEQGDSAMYLCASSLMTASGNTIYFGEGSWLTVV.

J is TRBJ2-3 and V is TRBV30; 8 positions match TRBD1. Trimming cost V 0 bases and J 2 bases; bases outside gene matches: 4. The germline gives CDR1 GTSNPN, CDR2 SVGIG (reference sequence). The CDR3 is made up of 15 amino acids. CDR3 sequence reads: CAWSVLTGATDTQYF. CDR3 DNA sequence: TGTGCCTGGAGTGTACTGACAGGGGCCACAGATACGCAGTATTTT.

The genes are TRBV27 and TRBJ2-1; the D gene is possibly TRBD2 (5 bases). The germline V gene has CDR1 MNHEY and CDR2 SMNVEV (reference sequence). Trimming pared 7 bases from V and 7 bases from J, leaving 17 bases between. CDR3 length equals 14 residues. DNA of the CDR3: TGTGCCAGCACAAATGGCGGGCGAGGGAATGAGCAGTTCTTC. It codes for CASTNGGRGNEQFF.

The rearrangement joins TRBV5-1 to TRBJ2-3; TRBD2 aligns across 13 bases. CDR3 length equals 15 residues. Germline V CDR1 and CDR2: SGHRS, YFSETQ. J was trimmed by 8 bases and V by 1 base; bases with no gene match: 4. CDR3 in amino acids: CASSLTSGGAVTQYF. The CDR3, as DNA: TGCGCCAGCAGCTTGACTAGCGGGGGGGCGGTTACGCAGTATTTT. Looking up the rest from reference TRBV5-1 and TRBJ2-3 gives the full variable domain: KAGVTQTPRYLIKTRGQQVTLSCSPISGHRSVSWYQQTPGQGLQFLFEYFSETQRNKGNFPGRFSGRQFSNSRSEMNVSTLELGDSALYLCASSLTSGGAVTQYFGPGTRLTVL.

The J gene is TRBJ2-7, the V gene TRBV4-1; D might be TRBD2 (5 bases). From germline, CDR1 is MGHRA and CDR2 YSYEKL. With 4 bases removed from V and 3 bases from J, the gap between germline ends came to 16 bases. The CDR3 covers 15 residues. The CDR3 protein is CASSPPRGWGYEQYF. Here the CDR3 DNA reads TGCGCCAGCAGCCCTCCCCGAGGGTGGGGCTACGAGCAGTACTTC.

The chain has TRBV5-8 and TRBJ2-5, with D perhaps TRBD2 (7 bases). Germline V lookup: CDR1 SGHTS, CDR2 YDEGEE. The V and J ends lost 6 bases and 3 bases respectively, with 12 bases between them. The CDR3 has 13 amino acids. DNA of the CDR3: TGTGCCAGCACCCGAGGGGGGGAAGAGACCCAGTACTTC. This sequence encodes CASTRGGEETQYF.

This chain joins TRBV7-9 and TRBJ2-7; D gene unclear. The CDR3 length is 14 residues. Germline assignment: CDR1 SEHNR and CDR2 FQNEAQ (reference sequence). Trimming took off 4 bases at V and 0 bases at J, with 10 bases between the two ends. The DNA of the CDR3 is TGTGCCAGCAGCTCTTCGACACTCTCCTACGAGCAGTACTTC. Amino acid sequence: CASSSSTLSYEQYF. The variable domain in full, with the rest retrieved from reference TRBV7-9 and TRBJ2-7, is DTGVSQNPRHKITKRGQNVTFRCDPISEHNRLYWYRQTLGQGPEFLTYFQNEAQLEKSRLLSDRFSAERPKGSFSTLEIQRTEQGDSAMYLCASSSSTLSYEQYFGPGTRLTVT.

This chain connects TRBV2 to TRBJ2-7, with D uncertain. The germline V gene encodes CDR1 SNHLY and CDR2 FYNNEI. Trimming took 3 bases from V and 0 from J, leaving 3 bases between them. The CDR3 contains 12 residues. The CDR3 loop is CASSDSSYEQYF. The CDR3 DNA is TGTGCCAGCAGTGACTCCTCCTACGAGCAGTACTTC.

This clone was detected a few times. The chain's CDR3 is CASSWGTGDNQPQHF. The CDR3 coding sequence is TGTGCCAGCAGCTGGGGGACAGGGGACAATCAGCCCCAGCATTTT. The genes are TRBV5-6 and TRBJ1-5; 10 nucleotides match TRBD1. Germline CDR1 is SGHDT and CDR2 is YYEEEE. V was clipped by 3 bases and J by 3 bases; unmatched bases: 3. CDR3 size: 15 residues.

V gene TRBV19 combines with J gene TRBJ1-2, with TRBD1 identical over 8 bases. This CDR3 is built from 14 residues. The J segment lost 3 bases and the V segment lost 1 base, leaving 1 base of the junction unmatched. Germline CDR1 reads LNHDA; CDR2 reads SQIVND (reference sequence). CDR3 DNA sequence: TGTGCCAGTAGTATAGCGGACAGGGACTATGGCTACACCTTC. It is translated as CASSIADRDYGYTF.

This chain connects TRBV5-1 to TRBJ1-2; TRBD1 aligns across 7 bases. This CDR3 comprises 14 residues. V shed 5 bases, J shed 5 bases, and the junction held 9 bases outside the gene matches. Looked up from germline, CDR1 is SGHRS and CDR2 is YFSETQ. The DNA of the CDR3 is TGCGCCAGCAGTTCAACAGGGGAAGGTTATGGCTACACCTTC. Translating it yields CASSSTGEGYGYTF.

This chain connects TRBV5-4 to TRBJ1-2; 8 positions agree with TRBD1. Per germline, CDR1 SGHNT and CDR2 YYREEE (reference sequence). The CDR3 is 14 residues long. Trimming removed 4 bases from V and 7 bases from J; junction bases left unmatched: 9. CDR3 protein: CASSPGQGESGYTF. The CDR3 coding sequence is TGTGCCAGCAGCCCTGGACAGGGTGAAAGTGGCTACACCTTC.

The V gene is TRBV28, the J gene TRBJ1-6; D is ambiguous. The CDR3 totals 15 residues. The germline V and J ends were trimmed by 7 bases and 0 bases, with 10 bases remaining between them. Germline V gives CDR1 MDHEN, CDR2 SYDVKM. The CDR3 nucleotides are TGTGCCAGCACCTTCCGTAGCTCCTATAATTCACCCCTCCACTTT. Its translation: CASTFRSSYNSPLHF.

Written as DNA, the CDR3 is TGTGCCAGCAGCTTTAAGTGGGGGCAGCTGAACACTGAAGCTTTCTTT. This encodes CASSFKWGQLNTEAFF. The rearrangement links TRBV7-9 to TRBJ1-1, with D maybe TRBD1 (6 bases). Trimming took 3 bases from V and 0 from J, leaving 14 bases between them. The CDR3 spans 16 residues. CDR1 is SEHNR and CDR2 is FQNEAQ in the germline V gene (reference sequence). Together with reference TRBV7-9 and TRBJ1-1, the CDR3 gives the full variable domain: DTGVSQNPRHKITKRGQNVTFRCDPISEHNRLYWYRQTLGQGPEFLTYFQNEAQLEKSRLLSDRFSAERPKGSFSTLEIQRTEQGDSAMYLCASSFKWGQLNTEAFFGQGTRLTVV.

The gene calls are TRBV5-6 and TRBJ1-1, with D perhaps TRBD1 (5 bases). V was cut by 3 bases and J by 6 bases, with 15 bases left in between. Germline CDR1 SGHDT, CDR2 YYEEEE. The CDR3 contains 14 residues. The CDR3 is CASSWDGGGSEAFF. CDR3 sequence (DNA): TGTGCCAGCAGCTGGGACGGGGGAGGCTCTGAAGCTTTCTTT.

A single count supports this clone. The rearrangement uses TRBV5-6 and TRBJ1-2, with D maybe TRBD1 (5 bases). V lost 2 bases and J 7 bases, leaving 6 bases between the germline ends. The CDR3 spans 11 residues. CDR1 SGHDT and CDR2 YYEEEE come from the germline V gene. CDR3 nucleotides: TGTGCCAGCAGCTTAGGGGTTGGCTACACCTTC. It specifies CASSLGVGYTF.